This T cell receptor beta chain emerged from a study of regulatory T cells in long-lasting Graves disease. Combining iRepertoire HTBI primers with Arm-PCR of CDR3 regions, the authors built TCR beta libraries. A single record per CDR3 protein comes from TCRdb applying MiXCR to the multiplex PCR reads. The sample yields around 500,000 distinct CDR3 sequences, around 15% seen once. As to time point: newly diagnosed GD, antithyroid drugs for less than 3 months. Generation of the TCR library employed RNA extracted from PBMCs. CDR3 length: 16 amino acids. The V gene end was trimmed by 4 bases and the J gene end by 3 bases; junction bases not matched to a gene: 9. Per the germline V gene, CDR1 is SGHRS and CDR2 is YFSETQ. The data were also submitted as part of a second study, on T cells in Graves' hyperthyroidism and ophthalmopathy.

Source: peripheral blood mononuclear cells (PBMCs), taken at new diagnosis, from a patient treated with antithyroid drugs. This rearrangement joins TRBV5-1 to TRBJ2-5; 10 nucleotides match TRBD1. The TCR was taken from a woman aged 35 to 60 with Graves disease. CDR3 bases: TGCGCCAGCAGCCCTTTCGGGACAGGGGATGAAGAGACCCAGTACTTC. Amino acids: CASSPFGTGDEETQYF. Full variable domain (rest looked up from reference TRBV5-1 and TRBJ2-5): KAGVTQTPRYLIKTRGQQVTLSCSPISGHRSVSWYQQTPGQGLQFLFEYFSETQRNKGNFPGRFSGRQFSNSRSEMNVSTLELGDSALYLCASSPFGTGDEETQYFGPGTRLLVL.